Listed below are T cell receptor beta chains from one sample, sequenced in a study of OX40 agonist ivuxolimab in advanced cancers. Assay: immunoSEQ multiplex PCR; the TCRdb copy retains only in-frame clones and omits some. The sample shows 80,000 to 100,000 clones, over 75% of them seen only once. The sequencing used CD4+ or CD8+ T cells sorted from blood, collected in a trial of the OX40 agonist ivuxolimab. The receptor source for this set is an adult with an advanced solid tumor such as melanoma, head and neck, liver or kidney cancer. CDR3s include the opening cysteine and the closing phenylalanine or tryptophan. A D gene is named only where the DNA matches it firmly. Clone size is stated in some rows and not others, as once, few, many or a class when expanded.

size,length,V,D,J,CDR3,DNA
-,15,TRBV5-4,-,TRBJ1-4,CASSLRGVPTEKLFF,TGTGCCAGCAGCTTGAGGGGCGTTCCGACTGAAAAACTGTTTTTT
-,9,TRBV19,-,TRBJ2-7,CLFRCQQYF,TGTCTTTTCAGGTGTCAGCAGTACTTC
-,17,TRBV19,TRBD2,TRBJ2-1,CASSIASGLAVYNEQFF,TGTGCCAGTAGTATAGCCTCGGGACTAGCGGTATACAATGAGCAGTTCTTC
-,15,TRBV5-1,TRBD2,TRBJ2-3,CASSPGGRGSDTQYF,TGCGCCAGCAGCCCGGGGGGGCGGGGTTCAGATACGCAGTATTTT
-,13,TRBV2,-,TRBJ1-2,CASSPTRLYGYTF,TGTGCCAGCAGTCCTACACGGCTCTATGGCTACACCTTC
-,12,TRBV7-2,-,TRBJ2-1,CASSPGPQEQFF,TGTGCCAGCAGCCCGGGCCCGCAGGAGCAGTTCTTC
-,13,TRBV30,-,TRBJ2-5,CAWSKGGQETQYF,TGTGCCTGGAGTAAGGGGGGCCAAGAGACCCAGTACTTC
-,14,TRBV6-5,TRBD2,TRBJ2-5,CASSYPAGGETQYF,TGTGCCAGCAGTTACCCGGCGGGGGGAGAGACCCAGTACTTC
-,14,TRBV2,-,TRBJ1-1,CASSGPGGRTEAFF,TGTGCCAGCAGCGGCCCGGGGGGGCGCACTGAAGCTTTCTTT
few,14,TRBV30,-,TRBJ1-6,CAWTAVWSTSPLHF,TGTGCCTGGACCGCCGTTTGGAGTACTTCACCCCTCCACTTT
-,13,TRBV5-6,-,TRBJ1-2,CASTTPPVYGYTF,TGTGCCAGCACCACCCCGCCGGTTTATGGCTACACCTTC
-,16,TRBV5-1,TRBD2,TRBJ2-2,CASSLMTSGATGELFF,TGCGCCAGCAGCCTAATGACTAGCGGGGCCACCGGGGAGCTGTTTTTT
-,13,TRBV18,-,TRBJ2-7,CASSPGRAYEQYF,TGTGCCAGCTCACCGGGACGGGCCTACGAGCAGTACTTC
once,13,TRBV14,-,TRBJ1-2,CASSHDKTYGYTF,TGTGCCAGCAGCCACGACAAGACTTATGGCTACACCTTC
-,14,TRBV4-2,-,TRBJ1-2,CASSQEDRNYGYTF,TGTGCCAGCAGCCAAGAGGACCGAAACTATGGCTACACCTTC
-,16,TRBV5-1,TRBD2,TRBJ2-7,CASSSYTGGSSYEQYF,TGCGCCAGCAGCTCATACACGGGGGGGAGCTCCTACGAGCAGTACTTC
few,13,TRBV7-7,TRBD1,TRBJ1-1,CASSRGLNTEAFF,TGTGCCAGCAGCAGGGGGCTGAACACTGAAGCTTTCTTT
-,12,TRBV6-6,-,TRBJ2-7,CASRIGVGSWYF,TGTGCCAGCAGGATAGGGGTGGGCAGCTGGTACTTC
-,15,TRBV6-5,TRBD1,TRBJ2-7,CASRLGQGASYEQYF,TGTGCCAGCAGATTAGGACAGGGGGCTTCATACGAGCAGTACTTC
-,14,TRBV11-3,TRBD1,TRBJ2-7,CASSPQGAVGEQYF,TGTGCCAGCAGCCCCCAGGGGGCTGTAGGCGAGCAGTACTTC
-,14,TRBV5-4,TRBD1,TRBJ2-7,CASSLPTGSYEQYF,TGTGCCAGCAGCTTGCCGACAGGGTCCTACGAGCAGTACTTC
-,15,TRBV6-6,-,TRBJ2-2,CASSPSRGSTGELFF,TGTGCCAGCAGTCCCTCGCGAGGATCGACCGGGGAGCTGTTTTTT
-,13,TRBV10-2,TRBD1,TRBJ2-7,CASRRTGGYEQYF,TGCGCCAGCAGAAGGACAGGGGGATACGAGCAGTACTTC
-,15,TRBV30,-,TRBJ2-7,CAWSPLGEHSYEQYF,TGTGCCTGGAGCCCCCTGGGGGAACACTCCTACGAGCAGTACTTC
few,13,TRBV5-4,TRBD1,TRBJ2-7,CASSFNRGYEQYF,TGTGCCAGCAGCTTTAACAGGGGCTACGAGCAGTACTTC
-,13,TRBV11-2,-,TRBJ2-2,CASRDLALRELFF,TGTGCCAGCAGGGATTTGGCCCTCCGGGAGCTGTTTTTT
-,15,TRBV7-8,TRBD1,TRBJ1-6,CASSLGQGGNSPLHF,TGTGCCAGCAGCCTTGGACAGGGGGGTAATTCACCCCTCCACTTT
-,15,TRBV7-9,-,TRBJ2-5,CASSFLTAYQETQYF,TGTGCCAGCAGCTTCTTAACAGCGTACCAAGAGACCCAGTACTTC
-,14,TRBV5-6,-,TRBJ2-2,CASSLAPPTGELFF,TGTGCCAGCAGCTTGGCCCCCCCCACCGGGGAGCTGTTTTTT
-,15,TRBV10-2,TRBD1,TRBJ1-5,CASSEGRGPSQPQHF,TGCGCCAGCAGTGAGGGTAGGGGGCCTAGTCAGCCCCAGCATTTT
-,15,TRBV11-2,TRBD2,TRBJ2-1,CASSSPTSGGNEQFF,TGTGCCAGCAGCTCCCCGACTAGCGGTGGGAATGAGCAGTTCTTC
-,13,TRBV30,-,TRBJ1-3,CAWGQSSGNTIYF,TGTGCCTGGGGACAGAGCTCTGGAAACACCATATATTTT
once,14,TRBV6-5,-,TRBJ2-5,CASSYDAYQETQYF,TGTGCCAGCAGTTATGACGCGTACCAAGAGACCCAGTACTTC
once,15,TRBV27,TRBD1,TRBJ2-3,CARKGGQGFTDTQYF,TGTGCCAGGAAAGGGGGACAGGGGTTCACAGATACGCAGTATTTT
-,13,TRBV29-1,-,TRBJ1-2,CSVEAGPNYGYTF,TGCAGCGTTGAAGCAGGGCCTAACTATGGCTACACCTTC
-,14,TRBV7-2,TRBD2,TRBJ2-1,CASAGLAGVNEQFF,TGTGCCAGCGCGGGACTAGCGGGGGTGAATGAGCAGTTCTTC
-,13,TRBV14,-,TRBJ1-4,CASRAGTNEKLFF,TGTGCCAGCAGGGCGGGTACTAATGAAAAACTGTTTTTT
-,14,TRBV6-1,-,TRBJ2-7,CASSDWGQTYEQYF,TGTGCCAGCAGCGACTGGGGGCAGACCTACGAGCAGTACTTC
-,12,TRBV14,-,TRBJ1-3,CASSLVLNTIYF,TGTGCCAGCAGCCTCGTATTAAACACCATATATTTT
-,15,TRBV5-5,TRBD1,TRBJ2-7,CASSWGQQPSYEQYF,TGTGCCAGCAGCTGGGGACAGCAGCCTTCCTACGAGCAGTACTTC